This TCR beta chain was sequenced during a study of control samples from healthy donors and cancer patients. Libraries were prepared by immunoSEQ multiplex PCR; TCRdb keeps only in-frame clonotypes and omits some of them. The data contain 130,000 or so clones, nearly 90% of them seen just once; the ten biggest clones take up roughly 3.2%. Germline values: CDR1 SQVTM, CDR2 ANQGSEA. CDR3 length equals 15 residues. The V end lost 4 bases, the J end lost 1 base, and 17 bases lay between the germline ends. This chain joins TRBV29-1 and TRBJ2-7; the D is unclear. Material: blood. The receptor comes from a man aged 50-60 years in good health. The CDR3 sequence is CSVVWQARNSYEQYF. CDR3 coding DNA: TGCAGCGTTGTATGGCAGGCCAGAAATTCCTACGAGCAGTACTTC.